Sequencing of this T cell receptor (beta chain) was carried out in a study of type 1 and type 2 diabetes patients. PCR was run on genomic DNA. A primer set of 30 forward and 13 reverse primers amplified the CDR3. TCRdb redid the calling of the multiplex PCR reads with MiXCR, one entry per CDR3 protein. Of under 300,000 distinct CDR3 sequences listed, roughly 50% were seen once; the top ten hold around 15%. The receptor was isolated from a man aged 18 to 30 with type 2 diabetes. The sequencing sample was made of peripheral blood mononuclear cells (PBMCs).

The CDR3 DNA follows: TGCGCCAGCAGCTGGGACAGCCTGAATTCACCCCTCCACTTT. Amino acid sequence: CASSWDSLNSPLHF. J is TRBJ1-6 and V is TRBV5-1; TRBD1 matches at 7 bases. This CDR3 region has 14 residues. The J segment lost 7 bases and the V segment lost 3 bases, leaving 4 bases of the junction unmatched. The germline CDR1 and CDR2 sequences are SGHRS and YFSETQ.